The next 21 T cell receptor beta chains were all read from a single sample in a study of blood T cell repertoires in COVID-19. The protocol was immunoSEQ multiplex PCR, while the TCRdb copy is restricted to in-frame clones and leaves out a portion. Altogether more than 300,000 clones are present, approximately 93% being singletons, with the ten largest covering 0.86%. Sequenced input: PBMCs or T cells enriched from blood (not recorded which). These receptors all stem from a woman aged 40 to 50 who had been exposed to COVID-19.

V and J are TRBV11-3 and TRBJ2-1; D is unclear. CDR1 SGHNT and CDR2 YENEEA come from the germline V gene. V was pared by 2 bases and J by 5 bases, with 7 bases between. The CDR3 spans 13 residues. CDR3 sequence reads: CASSLRRDNEQFF. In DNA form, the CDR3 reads TGTGCCAGCAGCTTACGTAGAGACAATGAGCAGTTCTTC.

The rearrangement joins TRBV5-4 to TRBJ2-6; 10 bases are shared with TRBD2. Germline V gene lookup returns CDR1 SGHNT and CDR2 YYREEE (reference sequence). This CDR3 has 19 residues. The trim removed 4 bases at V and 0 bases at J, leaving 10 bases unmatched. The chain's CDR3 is CASSPSLAGANSGANVLTF. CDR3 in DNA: TGTGCCAGCAGCCCCTCCCTAGCGGGAGCTAACTCTGGGGCCAACGTCCTGACTTTC.

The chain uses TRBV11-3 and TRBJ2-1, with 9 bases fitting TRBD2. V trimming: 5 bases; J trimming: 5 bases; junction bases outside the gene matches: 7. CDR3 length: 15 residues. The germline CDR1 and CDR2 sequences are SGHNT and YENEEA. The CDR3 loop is CASSAATSGDNEQFF. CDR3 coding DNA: TGTGCCAGCAGCGCAGCGACTAGCGGAGACAATGAGCAGTTCTTC.

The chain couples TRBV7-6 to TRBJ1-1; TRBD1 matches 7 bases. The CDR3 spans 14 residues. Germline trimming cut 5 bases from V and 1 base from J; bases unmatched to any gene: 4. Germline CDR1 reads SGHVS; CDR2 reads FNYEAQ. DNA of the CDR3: TGTGCCAGCAGCCCGACAGGGAGGAACACTGAAGCTTTCTTT. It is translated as CASSPTGRNTEAFF.

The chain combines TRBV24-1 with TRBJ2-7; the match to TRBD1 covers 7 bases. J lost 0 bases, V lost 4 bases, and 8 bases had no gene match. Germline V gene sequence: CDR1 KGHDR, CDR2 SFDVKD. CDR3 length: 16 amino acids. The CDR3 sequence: CATSDRQGQSSYEQYF. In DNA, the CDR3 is TGTGCCACCAGTGACCGGCAGGGACAGAGCTCCTACGAGCAGTACTTC.

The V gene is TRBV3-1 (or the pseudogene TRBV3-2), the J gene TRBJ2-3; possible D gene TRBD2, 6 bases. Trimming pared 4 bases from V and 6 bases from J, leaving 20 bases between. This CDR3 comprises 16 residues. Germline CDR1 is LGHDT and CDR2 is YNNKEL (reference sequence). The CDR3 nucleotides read TGTGCCAGCAGCCCCCTCCCGGGAGACCGCGGGGATACGCAGTATTTT. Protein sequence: CASSPLPGDRGDTQYF.

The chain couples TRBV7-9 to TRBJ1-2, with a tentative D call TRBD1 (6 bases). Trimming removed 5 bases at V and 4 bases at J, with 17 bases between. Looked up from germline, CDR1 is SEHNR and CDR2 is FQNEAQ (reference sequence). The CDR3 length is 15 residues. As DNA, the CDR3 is TGTGCCAGCAGCCCAGTGGGCAGGGGTTCCTATGGCTACACCTTC. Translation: CASSPVGRGSYGYTF.

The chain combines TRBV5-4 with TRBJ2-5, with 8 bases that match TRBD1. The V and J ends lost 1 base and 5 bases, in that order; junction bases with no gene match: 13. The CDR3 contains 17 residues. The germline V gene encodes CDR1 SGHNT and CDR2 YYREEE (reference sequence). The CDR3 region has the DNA TGTGCCAGCAGCTTGTTTACGGGCAGGGGGCAGGAGGAGACCCAGTACTTC. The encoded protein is CASSLFTGRGQEETQYF. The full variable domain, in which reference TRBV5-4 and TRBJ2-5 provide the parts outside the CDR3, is ETGVTQSPTHLIKTRGQQVTLRCSSQSGHNTVSWYQQALGQGPQFIFQYYREEENGRGNFPPRFSGLQFPNYSSELNVNALELDDSALYLCASSLFTGRGQEETQYFGPGTRLLVL.

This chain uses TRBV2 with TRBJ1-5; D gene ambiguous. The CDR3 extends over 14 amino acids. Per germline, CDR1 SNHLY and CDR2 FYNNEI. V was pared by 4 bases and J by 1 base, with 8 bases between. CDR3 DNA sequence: TGTGCCAGCAGTGTTGGTAGAAGCAATCAGCCCCAGCATTTT. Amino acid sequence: CASSVGRSNQPQHF. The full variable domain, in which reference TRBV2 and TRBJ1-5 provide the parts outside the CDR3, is EPEVTQTPSHQVTQMGQEVILRCVPISNHLYFYWYRQILGQKVEFLVSFYNNEISEKSEIFDDQFSVERPDGSNFTLKIRSTKLEDSAMYFCASSVGRSNQPQHFGDGTRLSIL.

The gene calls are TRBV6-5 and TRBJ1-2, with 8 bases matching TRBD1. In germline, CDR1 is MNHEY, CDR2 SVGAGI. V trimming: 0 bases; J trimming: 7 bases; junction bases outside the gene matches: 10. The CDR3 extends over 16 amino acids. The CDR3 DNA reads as TGTGCCAGCAGTTACTCGACCACAGGGGGGGGGAGTGGCTACACCTTC. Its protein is CASSYSTTGGGSGYTF.

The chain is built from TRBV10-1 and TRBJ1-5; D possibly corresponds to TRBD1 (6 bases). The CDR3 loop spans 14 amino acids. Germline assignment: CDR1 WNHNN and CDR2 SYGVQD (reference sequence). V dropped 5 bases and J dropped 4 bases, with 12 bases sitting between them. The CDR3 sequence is CASSPDRTNQPQHF. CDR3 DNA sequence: TGCGCCAGCAGTCCAGACAGGACTAATCAGCCCCAGCATTTT.

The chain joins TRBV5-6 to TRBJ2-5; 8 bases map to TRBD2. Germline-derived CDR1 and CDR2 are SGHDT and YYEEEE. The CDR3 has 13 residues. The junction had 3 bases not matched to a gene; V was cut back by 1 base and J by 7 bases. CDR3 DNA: TGTGCCAGCAGCTTGCCCAGCGGGGGGACCCAGTACTTC. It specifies CASSLPSGGTQYF.

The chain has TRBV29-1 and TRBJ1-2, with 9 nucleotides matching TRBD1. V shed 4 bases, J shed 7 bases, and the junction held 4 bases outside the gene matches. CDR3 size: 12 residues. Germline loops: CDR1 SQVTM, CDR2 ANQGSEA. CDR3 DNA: TGCAGCGTTGGGGGACAGGGCTTTGGCTACACCTTC. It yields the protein CSVGGQGFGYTF.

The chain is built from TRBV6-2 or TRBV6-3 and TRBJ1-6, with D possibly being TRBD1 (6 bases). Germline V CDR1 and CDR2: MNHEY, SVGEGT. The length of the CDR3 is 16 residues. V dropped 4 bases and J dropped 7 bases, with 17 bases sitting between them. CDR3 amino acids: CASSSREQGTNSPLHF. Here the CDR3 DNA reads TGTGCCAGCAGTTCCCGTGAACAGGGTACCAATTCACCCCTCCACTTT.

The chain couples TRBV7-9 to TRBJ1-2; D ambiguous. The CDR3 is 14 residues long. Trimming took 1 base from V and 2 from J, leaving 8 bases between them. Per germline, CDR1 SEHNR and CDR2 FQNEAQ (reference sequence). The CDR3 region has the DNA TGTGCCAGCAGCTTAGGGGCGCAGAACTATGGCTACACCTTC. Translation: CASSLGAQNYGYTF.

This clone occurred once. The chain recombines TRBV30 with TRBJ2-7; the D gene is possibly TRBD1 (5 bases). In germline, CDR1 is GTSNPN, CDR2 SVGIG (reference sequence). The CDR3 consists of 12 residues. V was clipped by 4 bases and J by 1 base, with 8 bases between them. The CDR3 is CAWIGASYEQYF. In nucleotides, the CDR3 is TGTGCCTGGATTGGGGCTTCCTACGAGCAGTACTTC. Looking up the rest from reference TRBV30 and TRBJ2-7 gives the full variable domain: SQTIHQWPATLVQPVGSPLSLECTVEGTSNPNLYWYRQAAGRGLQLLFYSVGIGQISSEVPQNLSASRPQDRQFILSSKKLLLSDSGFYLCAWIGASYEQYFGPGTRLTVT.

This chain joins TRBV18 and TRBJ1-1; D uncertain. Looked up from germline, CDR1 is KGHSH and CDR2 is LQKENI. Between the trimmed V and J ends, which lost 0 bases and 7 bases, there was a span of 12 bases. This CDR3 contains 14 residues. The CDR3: CASSPPSRSGEAFF. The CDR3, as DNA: TGTGCCAGCTCACCACCGTCCAGGTCTGGTGAAGCTTTCTTT.

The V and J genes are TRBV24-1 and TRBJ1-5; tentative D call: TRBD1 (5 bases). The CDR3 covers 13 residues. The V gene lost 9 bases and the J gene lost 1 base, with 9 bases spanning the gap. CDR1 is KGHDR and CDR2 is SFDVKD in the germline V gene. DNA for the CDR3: TGTGCCACCCAAAAGGGGAGCAATCAGCCCCAGCATTTT. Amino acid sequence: CATQKGSNQPQHF.

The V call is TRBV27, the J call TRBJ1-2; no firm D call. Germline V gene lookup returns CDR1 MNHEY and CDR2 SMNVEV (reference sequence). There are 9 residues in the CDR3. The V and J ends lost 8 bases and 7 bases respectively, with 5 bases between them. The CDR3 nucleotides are TGTGCCAGCGAGGGTGGCTACACCTTC. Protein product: CASEGGYTF.

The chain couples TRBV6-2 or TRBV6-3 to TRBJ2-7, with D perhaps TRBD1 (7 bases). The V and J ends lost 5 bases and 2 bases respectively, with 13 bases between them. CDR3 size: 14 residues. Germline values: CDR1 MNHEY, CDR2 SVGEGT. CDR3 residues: CASSAGQLTYEQYF. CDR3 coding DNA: TGTGCCAGCAGTGCGGGACAGCTAACCTACGAGCAGTACTTC.

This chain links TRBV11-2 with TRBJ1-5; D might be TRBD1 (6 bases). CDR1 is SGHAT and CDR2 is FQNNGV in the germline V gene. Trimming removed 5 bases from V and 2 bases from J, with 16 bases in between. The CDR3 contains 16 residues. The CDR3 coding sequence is TGTGCCAGCAGCCTCGGGATAGGGGGAGGCAATCAGCCCCAGCATTTT. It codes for CASSLGIGGGNQPQHF. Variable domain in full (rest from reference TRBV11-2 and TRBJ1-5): EAGVAQSPRYKIIEKRQSVAFWCNPISGHATLYWYQQILGQGPKLLIQFQNNGVVDDSQLPKDRFSAERLKGVDSTLKIQPAKLEDSAVYLCASSLGIGGGNQPQHFGDGTRLSIL.